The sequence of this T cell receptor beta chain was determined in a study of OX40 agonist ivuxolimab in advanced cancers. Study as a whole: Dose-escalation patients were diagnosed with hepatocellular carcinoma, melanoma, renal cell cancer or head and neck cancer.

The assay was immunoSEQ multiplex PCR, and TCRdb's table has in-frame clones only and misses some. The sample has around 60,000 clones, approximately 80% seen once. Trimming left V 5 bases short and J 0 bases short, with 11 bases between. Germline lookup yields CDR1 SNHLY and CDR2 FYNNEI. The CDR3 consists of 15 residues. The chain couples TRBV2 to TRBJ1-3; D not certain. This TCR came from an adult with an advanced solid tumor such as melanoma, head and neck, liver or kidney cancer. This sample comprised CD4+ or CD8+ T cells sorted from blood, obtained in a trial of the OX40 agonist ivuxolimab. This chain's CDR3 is CASSLNAVSGNTIYF. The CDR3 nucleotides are TGTGCCAGCAGTCTAAATGCCGTCTCTGGAAACACCATATATTTT.